This TCR beta chain was documented in a study of Tregs in tolerant kidney transplant recipients. Turning to the study itself: The nonmyeloablative bone marrow transplants came from related graft donors, with transient mixed chimerism. General study results and limits: Tolerant patients' donor-specific Tregs expanded beyond overall Tregs, suggesting antigen-driven growth. The most relevant donor-specific Treg TCRbeta repertoire apparently came from expansion with activated donor B cells.

Sequencing was performed with immunoSEQ multiplex PCR; in TCRdb, only in-frame clones are kept and a portion is missing. The sample lists roughly 69,000 clones; around 90% were seen once. Thawed PBMCs were FACS-sorted into unstimulated CD4+CD25+CD127- regulatory T cells, CD4+CD25- non-regulatory cells, CD4 and CD8 cells. Germline CDR1 is SGHRS and CDR2 is YFSETQ. The CDR3 consists of 13 residues. V was trimmed by 3 bases and J by 0 bases, leaving 5 bases between them. Of note for this clone: Antigen unknown.

The sample in question was CD4+ T cells from blood, obtained before the transplant. This clonotype originated in a human donor who received a combined kidney and bone marrow transplant. The chain combines TRBV5-1 with TRBJ2-3; maybe TRBD2 (5 bases). The CDR3 loop reads CASSWTSTDTQYF. The CDR3 DNA reads TGCGCCAGCAGCTGGACTAGCACAGATACGCAGTATTTT.